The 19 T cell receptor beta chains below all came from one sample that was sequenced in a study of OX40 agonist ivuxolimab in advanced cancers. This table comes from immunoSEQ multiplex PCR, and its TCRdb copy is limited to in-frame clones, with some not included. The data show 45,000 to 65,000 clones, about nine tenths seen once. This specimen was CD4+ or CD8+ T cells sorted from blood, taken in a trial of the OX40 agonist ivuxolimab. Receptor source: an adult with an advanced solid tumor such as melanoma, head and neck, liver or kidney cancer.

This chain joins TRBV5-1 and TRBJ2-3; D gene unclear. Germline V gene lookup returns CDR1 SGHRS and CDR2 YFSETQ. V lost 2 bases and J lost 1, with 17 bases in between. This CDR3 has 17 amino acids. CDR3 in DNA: TGCGCCAGCAGCTTTAACGTTAGGACCCTGGGCACAGATACGCAGTATTTT. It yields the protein CASSFNVRTLGTDTQYF.

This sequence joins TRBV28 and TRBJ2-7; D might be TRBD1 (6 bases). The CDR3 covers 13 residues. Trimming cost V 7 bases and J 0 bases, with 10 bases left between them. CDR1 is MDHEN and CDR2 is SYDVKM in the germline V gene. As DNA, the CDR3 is TGTGCCAGCACAGAAGGGGGCTCCTACGAGCAGTACTTC. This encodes CASTEGGSYEQYF.

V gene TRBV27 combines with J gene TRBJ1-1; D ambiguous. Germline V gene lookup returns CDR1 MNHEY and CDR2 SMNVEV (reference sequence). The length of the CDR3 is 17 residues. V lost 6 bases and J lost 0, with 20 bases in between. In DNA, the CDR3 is TGTGCCAGCAGCGCCGGTTTCTCTAGAAGTATGAACACTGAAGCTTTCTTT. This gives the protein CASSAGFSRSMNTEAFF.

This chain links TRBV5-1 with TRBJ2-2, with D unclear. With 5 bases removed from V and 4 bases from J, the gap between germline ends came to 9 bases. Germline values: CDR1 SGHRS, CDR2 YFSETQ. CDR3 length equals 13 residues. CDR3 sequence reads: CASRAGPTGELFF. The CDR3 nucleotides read TGCGCCAGCAGGGCTGGCCCCACCGGGGAGCTGTTTTTT.

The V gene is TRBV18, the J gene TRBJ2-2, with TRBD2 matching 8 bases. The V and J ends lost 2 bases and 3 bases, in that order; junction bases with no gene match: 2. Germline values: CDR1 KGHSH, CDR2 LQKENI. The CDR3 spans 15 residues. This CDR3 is CASSPLLADTGELFF. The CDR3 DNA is TGTGCCAGCTCACCATTACTAGCGGACACCGGGGAGCTGTTTTTT.

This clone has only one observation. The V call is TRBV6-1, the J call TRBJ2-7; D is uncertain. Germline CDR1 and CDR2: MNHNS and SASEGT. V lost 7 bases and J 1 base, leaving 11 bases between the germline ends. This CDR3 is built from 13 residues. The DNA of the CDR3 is TGTGCCAGCATGGTCCCGGGTTCCTACGAGCAGTACGTC. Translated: CASMVPGSYEQYV.

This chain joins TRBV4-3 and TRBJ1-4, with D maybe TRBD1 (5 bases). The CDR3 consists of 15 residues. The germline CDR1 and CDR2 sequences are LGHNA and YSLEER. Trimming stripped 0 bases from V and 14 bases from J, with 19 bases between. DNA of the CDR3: TGCGCCAGCAGCCAAGATTCGGGCTTTAGGGGCTTGCTGTTTTTT. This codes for CASSQDSGFRGLLFF.

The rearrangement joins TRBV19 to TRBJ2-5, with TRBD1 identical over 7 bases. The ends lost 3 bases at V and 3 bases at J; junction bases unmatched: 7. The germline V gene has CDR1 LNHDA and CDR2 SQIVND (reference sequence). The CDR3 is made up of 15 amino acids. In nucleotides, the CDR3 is TGTGCCAGTAGTATGGGGAGACAGGGAGAAGAGACCCAGTACTTC. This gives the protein CASSMGRQGEETQYF.

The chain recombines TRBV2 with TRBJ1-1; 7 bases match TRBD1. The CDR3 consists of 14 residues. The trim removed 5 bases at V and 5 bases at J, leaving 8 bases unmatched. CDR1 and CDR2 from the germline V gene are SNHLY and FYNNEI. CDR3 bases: TGTGCCAGCAGTCAACAGGGGCGCGGGACTGAAGCTTTCTTT. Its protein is CASSQQGRGTEAFF.

This CDR3 is CASSPGAGDIQYF. The CDR3 DNA sequence: TGTGCCAGCTCACCGGGTGCAGGGGACATTCAGTACTTC. The chain combines TRBV18 with TRBJ2-4; D is possibly TRBD1 (6 bases). Trimming took 3 bases from V and 8 from J, leaving 11 bases between them. This CDR3 contains 13 residues. Germline V gives CDR1 KGHSH, CDR2 LQKENI.

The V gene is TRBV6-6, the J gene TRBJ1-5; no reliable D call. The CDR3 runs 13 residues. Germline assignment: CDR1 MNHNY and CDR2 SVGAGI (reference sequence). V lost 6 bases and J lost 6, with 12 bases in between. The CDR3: CASSPVGLQPQHF. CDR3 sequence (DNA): TGTGCCAGCAGCCCCGTCGGCCTTCAGCCCCAGCATTTT.

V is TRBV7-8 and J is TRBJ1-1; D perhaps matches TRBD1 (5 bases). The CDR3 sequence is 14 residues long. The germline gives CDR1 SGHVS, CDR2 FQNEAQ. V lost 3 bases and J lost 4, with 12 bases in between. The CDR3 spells CASSFQGRTTEAFF. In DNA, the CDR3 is TGTGCCAGCAGCTTTCAGGGAAGGACCACTGAAGCTTTCTTT.

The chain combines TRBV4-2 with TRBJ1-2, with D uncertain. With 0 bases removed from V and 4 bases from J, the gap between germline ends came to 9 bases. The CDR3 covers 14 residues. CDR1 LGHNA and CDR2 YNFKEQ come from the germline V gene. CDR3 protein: CASSQDQQFYGYTF. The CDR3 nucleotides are TGTGCCAGCAGCCAAGATCAACAATTCTATGGCTACACCTTC.

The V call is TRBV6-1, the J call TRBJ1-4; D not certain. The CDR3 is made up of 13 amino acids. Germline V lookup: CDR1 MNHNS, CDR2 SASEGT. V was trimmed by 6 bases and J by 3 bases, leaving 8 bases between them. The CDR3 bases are TGTGCCAGCAGGGGCCAGCCTAATGAAAAACTGTTTTTT. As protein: CASRGQPNEKLFF.

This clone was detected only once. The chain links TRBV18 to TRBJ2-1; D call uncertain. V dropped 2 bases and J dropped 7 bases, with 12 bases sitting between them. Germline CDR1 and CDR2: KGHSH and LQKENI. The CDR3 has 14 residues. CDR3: CASSPTDSQNEQFF. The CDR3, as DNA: TGTGCCAGCTCACCAACCGACTCCCAGAATGAGCAGTTCTTC.

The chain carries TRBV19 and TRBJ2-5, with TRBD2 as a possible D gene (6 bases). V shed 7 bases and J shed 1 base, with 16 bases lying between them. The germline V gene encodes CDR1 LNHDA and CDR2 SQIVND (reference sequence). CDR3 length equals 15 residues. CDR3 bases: TGTGCCAGTACCGTCGTGGGGCGGGGCCAAGAGACCCAGTACTTC. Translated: CASTVVGRGQETQYF.

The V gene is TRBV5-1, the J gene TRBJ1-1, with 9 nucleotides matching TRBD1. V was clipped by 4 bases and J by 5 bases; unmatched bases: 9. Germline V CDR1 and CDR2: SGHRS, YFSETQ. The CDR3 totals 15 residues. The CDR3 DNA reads TGCGCCAGCAGCCCAGGGACAGGGAAGGGGACTGAAGCTTTCTTT. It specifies CASSPGTGKGTEAFF.

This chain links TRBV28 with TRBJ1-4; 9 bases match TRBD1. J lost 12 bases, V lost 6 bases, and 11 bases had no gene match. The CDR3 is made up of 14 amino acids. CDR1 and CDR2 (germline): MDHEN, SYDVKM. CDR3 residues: CASSPRGTGRELFF. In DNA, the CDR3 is TGTGCCAGCAGCCCCAGAGGGACAGGGAGGGAACTGTTTTTT.

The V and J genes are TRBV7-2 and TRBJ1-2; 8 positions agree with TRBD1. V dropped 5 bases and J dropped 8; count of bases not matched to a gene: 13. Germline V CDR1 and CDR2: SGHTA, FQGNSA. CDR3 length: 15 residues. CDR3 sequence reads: CASSLRTGSDGGYTF. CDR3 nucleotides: TGTGCCAGCAGCCTAAGGACAGGGTCGGACGGGGGCTACACCTTC.